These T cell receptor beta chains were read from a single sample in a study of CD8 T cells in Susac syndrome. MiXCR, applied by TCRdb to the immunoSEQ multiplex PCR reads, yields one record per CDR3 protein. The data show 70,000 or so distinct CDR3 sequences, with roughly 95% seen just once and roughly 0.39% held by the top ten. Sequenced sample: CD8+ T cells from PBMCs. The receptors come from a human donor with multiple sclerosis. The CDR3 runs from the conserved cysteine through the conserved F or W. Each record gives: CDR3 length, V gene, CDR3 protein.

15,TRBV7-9,CASSLGADPYNEQFF
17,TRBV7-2,CASSLGERKRPWETQYF
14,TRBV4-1,CASSLEGVFSPLHF
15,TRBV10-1,CASTNPPGPDQPQHF
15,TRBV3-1,CASSQVDRANYGYTF
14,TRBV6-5,CASRQFARNTEAFF
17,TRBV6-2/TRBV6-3,CASSPGVAGFRTGELFF
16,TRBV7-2,CASSPEERWYQETQYF
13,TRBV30,CAWSGDSSYEQYF
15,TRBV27,CASSPWTGDSSEQFF
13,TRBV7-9,CASSHGGDYGYTF
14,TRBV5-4,CASRITGSGTEAFF
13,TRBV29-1,CSVFTGSGTEAFF
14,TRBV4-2,CASSPSESTDTQYF
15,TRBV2,CASSERSSGSGEQYF
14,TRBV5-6,CASSLILAWETQYF
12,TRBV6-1,CASSVRSYEQYF
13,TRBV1,CTSSPGRTDTQYF
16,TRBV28,CASSLGTGGEGPEQYF
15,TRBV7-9,CASSLMSGGSYEQYF
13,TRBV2,CASIQGAQETQYF
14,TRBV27,CASSFEGSRYEQYF
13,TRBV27,CASRGTENTEAFF
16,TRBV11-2,CASSFAAGGPTGELFF
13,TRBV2,CASSETQSYEQYF
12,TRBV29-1,CSVQEANYGYTF
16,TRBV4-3,CASSQVLGIAGNTIYF
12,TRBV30,CAGQDRGYEQYF
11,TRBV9,CASSSQGGYTF
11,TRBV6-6,CASSPDRPQHF
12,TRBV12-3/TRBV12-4,CASSFAGAEAFF
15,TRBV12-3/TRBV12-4,CASSSSGSSSYEQYF
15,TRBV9,CASSVSGTNTGELFF
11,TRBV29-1,CSVVYNYGYTF
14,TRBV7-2,CASSFGVSTDTQYF
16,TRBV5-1,CASSPGDRPNTGELFF
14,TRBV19,CASRAVPRDTEAFF
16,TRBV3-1,CASSLRRGPVFEKLFF
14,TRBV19,CASSTGLADYEQYF
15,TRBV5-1,CASSLEGQHTDTQYF
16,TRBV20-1,CSARDGASGGGSEQFF
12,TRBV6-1,CASSEIGGQEYF
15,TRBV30,CAWSVRGSGANVLTF
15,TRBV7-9,CAITPSGGWDTEAFF
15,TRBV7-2,CASSSMGPAYYGYTF
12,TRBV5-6,CASTSDRASYTF
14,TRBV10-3,CAISYAGTDYGYTF
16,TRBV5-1,CASSLRPVTGVYEQYF
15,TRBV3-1,CASSQAGQAFGEQYF
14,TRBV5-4,CASSFQGVNTEAFF
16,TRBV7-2,CASSLADGGPTDTQYF
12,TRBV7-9,CASSSWDQPQHF
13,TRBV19,CASSVTGFNEQYF
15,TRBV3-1,CASSQEGTGTYEQYF
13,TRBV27,CASSLGQGPEQYF
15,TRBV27,CASSFLDFSTDTQYF
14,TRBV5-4,CASSLARGSYEQYF
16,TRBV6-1,CASIQPLAGSYNEQFF
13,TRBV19,CASSPTGAQGYTF